These 15 T cell receptor beta chains originate from one sample sequenced in a study of shared clonotypes between healthy human individuals. The repertoire was sequenced with immunoSEQ multiplex PCR; TCRdb's copy has only in-frame clones and lacks some. The repertoire holds 550,000 to 700,000 clones, with roughly 72% as singletons. Sequencing used memory CD4+ T cells sorted from blood. Subset denoted: CD45RA-negative fraction. The receptors were sampled from a woman aged 30 to 39 in good health.

The chain is built from TRBV28 and TRBJ1-5; D gene uncertain. The CDR3 runs 18 residues. V was cut by 6 bases and J by 4 bases, with 25 bases left in between. Germline V lookup: CDR1 MDHEN, CDR2 SYDVKM. The CDR3 region is CASSRERDGVYRNQPQHF. The CDR3 DNA follows: TGTGCCAGCAGCCGAGAGAGGGATGGGGTGTATAGGAATCAGCCCCAGCATTTT.

The chain carries TRBV4-2 and TRBJ2-7; 9 bases agree with TRBD1. J gave up 2 bases and V 6 bases, and 5 bases lay outside the gene matches. CDR1 and CDR2 from the germline V gene are LGHNA and YNFKEQ. The CDR3 totals 14 residues. CDR3: CASRPGQGTYEQYF. CDR3 nucleotide sequence: TGTGCCAGCAGGCCCGGACAGGGGACCTACGAGCAGTACTTC.

The chain couples TRBV6-1 to TRBJ2-5; D call uncertain. Trimming left V 5 bases short and J 4 bases short, with 11 bases between. The CDR3 contains 13 residues. Germline CDR1 is MNHNS and CDR2 is SASEGT. The CDR3 loop is CASSSTTGETQYF. The CDR3 DNA reads as TGTGCCAGCAGTTCTACAACGGGAGAGACCCAGTACTTC.

The chain has TRBV6-1 and TRBJ1-5; a weak D match, TRBD1 (6 bases). Trimming removed 4 bases at V and 0 bases at J, with 16 bases between. CDR3 length: 17 residues. Germline V lookup: CDR1 MNHNS, CDR2 SASEGT. CDR3 loop: CASSVKQGTVSNQPQHF. CDR3 bases: TGTGCCAGCAGTGTTAAGCAGGGGACTGTTAGCAATCAGCCCCAGCATTTT.

The chain uses TRBV27 and TRBJ2-6; D is unresolved. Germline CDR1 MNHEY, CDR2 SMNVEV (reference sequence). There are 16 residues in the CDR3. Trimming shortened V by 4 bases and J by 2 bases, and 12 bases separated the two germline ends. The CDR3 DNA reads as TGTGCCAGCAGTTCGACACGTGTGGCTGGGGCCAACGTCCTGACTTTC. Its translation: CASSSTRVAGANVLTF. Full variable domain (rest looked up from reference TRBV27 and TRBJ2-6): EAQVTQNPRYLITVTGKKLTVTCSQNMNHEYMSWYRQDPGLGLRQIYYSMNVEVTDKGDVPEGYKVSRKEKRNFPLILESPSPNQTSLYFCASSSTRVAGANVLTFGAGSRLTVL.

This clone was counted many times. The rearrangement links TRBV7-2 to TRBJ1-2; D remains ambiguous. V was pared by 2 bases and J by 2 bases, with 6 bases between. From germline, CDR1 is SGHTA and CDR2 FQGNSA. The CDR3 is 13 amino acids. The CDR3: CASSLRANYGYTF. In DNA, the CDR3 is TGTGCCAGCAGCTTACGGGCGAACTATGGCTACACCTTC.

This clone was seen ten or more times. CDR3 loop: CASGSRRRGFGEKLFF. The DNA for the CDR3 is TGTGCCAGCGGATCCCGCCGCAGGGGCTTTGGTGAAAAACTGTTTTTT. This chain uses TRBV28 with TRBJ1-4, with D possibly matching TRBD1 (6 bases). There are 16 residues in the CDR3. V gave up 8 bases and J gave up 7 bases, with 23 bases separating them. Germline V gene data show CDR1 as MDHEN and CDR2 as SYDVKM.

V is TRBV18 and J is TRBJ1-4; 8 nucleotides agree with TRBD1. V shed 2 bases, J shed 1 base, and the junction held 0 bases outside the gene matches. CDR1 and CDR2 (germline): KGHSH, LQKENI. CDR3 length: 15 amino acids. CDR3 nucleotides: TGTGCCAGCTCACCAGGGACAGGAACTAATGAAAAACTGTTTTTT. Protein product: CASSPGTGTNEKLFF.

This chain connects TRBV2 to TRBJ2-5, with D unclear. Trimming cost V 4 bases and J 5 bases, with 11 bases left between them. From germline, CDR1 is SNHLY and CDR2 FYNNEI. This CDR3 has 13 residues. The CDR3 bases are TGTGCCAGCAGTGTCATCGAGATGGAGACCCAGTACTTC. Translated, it gives CASSVIEMETQYF.

For this clone: The same CDR3 is also encoded by other DNA sequences in this sample. CDR3 sequence: CAWTGTANTEAFF. The CDR3 bases are TGTGCCTGGACCGGGACGGCTAACACTGAAGCTTTCTTT. J is TRBJ1-1 and V is TRBV30; possible D gene TRBD1, 5 bases. This CDR3 is built from 13 residues. Germline V CDR1 and CDR2: GTSNPN, SVGIG (reference sequence). Trimming pared 4 bases from V and 2 bases from J, leaving 11 bases between.

V is TRBV7-9 and J is TRBJ2-2; no clear D. The germline V gene has CDR1 SEHNR and CDR2 FQNEAQ (reference sequence). The CDR3 runs 17 residues. Trimming removed 6 bases from V and 4 bases from J, with 21 bases in between. CDR3 sequence (DNA): TGTGCCAGCAGACCACCTGGCTTTATCCTTGGCACCGGGGAGCTGTTTTTT. As protein: CASRPPGFILGTGELFF.

In this sample, this clone turned up once. The CDR3, as DNA: TGTGCCAGCAGTGAAACCACGGGCAAAAGGGAGCAGTACTTC. The encoded protein is CASSETTGKREQYF. This chain connects TRBV6-1 to TRBJ2-7; unclear D gene. Per germline, CDR1 MNHNS and CDR2 SASEGT. The V end was cut by 2 bases, the J end by 7 bases, with 15 bases between. This CDR3 region has 14 residues.

The CDR3 spells CASKLAANTGELFF. CDR3 nucleotides: TGTGCCAGCAAGCTAGCAGCGAACACCGGGGAGCTGTTTTTT. V usage is TRBV6-6 and J usage is TRBJ2-2; possible D gene TRBD2, 5 bases. CDR1 and CDR2 from the germline V gene are MNHNY and SVGAGI (reference sequence). Trimming shortened V by 7 bases and J by 0 bases, and 9 bases separated the two germline ends. This CDR3 comprises 14 residues.

The J gene is TRBJ2-3, the V gene TRBV9; 8 bases are a match to TRBD2. Germline V gene sequence: CDR1 SGDLS, CDR2 YYNGEE. The ends lost 0 bases at V and 2 bases at J; junction bases unmatched: 8. This CDR3 region has 17 residues. Here the CDR3 reads CASSVVSTSGSTDTQYF. The CDR3 DNA reads as TGTGCCAGCAGCGTAGTTTCAACTAGCGGATCCACAGATACGCAGTATTTT.

The V call is TRBV15, the J call TRBJ1-1, with a weak D call TRBD1 (5 bases). Germline-derived CDR1 and CDR2 are LNHNV and YYDKDF (reference sequence). This CDR3 region has 14 residues. The V gene lost 0 bases and the J gene lost 4 bases, with 9 bases spanning the gap. CDR3 DNA sequence: TGTGCCACCAGCAGAGACCCAGGGTTCACTGAAGCTTTCTTT. It is translated as CATSRDPGFTEAFF. Variable domain in full (rest from reference TRBV15 and TRBJ1-1): DAMVIQNPRYQVTQFGKPVTLSCSQTLNHNVMYWYQQKSSQAPKLLFHYYDKDFNNEADTPDNFQSRRPNTSFCFLDIRSPGLGDTAMYLCATSRDPGFTEAFFGQGTRLTVV.